This entry concerns a single TCR beta chain. Antigen: not known. This sample was taken from a study of graft-versus-host responses after intestinal transplantation. Background on the study: Multivisceral, liver-intestinal, or isolated intestinal transplants were given to recipients. Recipients uniformly received anti-thymocyte globulin induction, followed by tacrolimus and steroids for roughly 3 years.

The V gene's germline CDR1 is LGHNA and CDR2 YNFKEQ. The CDR3 totals 20 residues. J was trimmed by 0 bases and V by 2 bases; bases with no gene match: 11. Sequencing used immunoSEQ multiplex PCR; TCRdb keeps in-frame clones, though not all of them. The sample lists 120,000 or so clones, approximately 92% occurring once. The sequence was obtained from a human donor who received an intestinal transplant. This rearrangement joins TRBV4-2 to TRBJ2-3, with 13 bases matching TRBD2. The source material was unstimulated CD8+ T cells sorted from spleen or lymph node cells, sampled before intestinal transplant. The CDR3: CASSQREPGTSGVSTDTQYF. DNA of the CDR3: TGTGCCAGCAGCCAAAGGGAACCAGGGACTAGCGGGGTGAGCACAGATACGCAGTATTTT.